Presented here are 10 T cell receptor beta chains from one specimen sequenced in a study of blood T cell repertoires in COVID-19. The method was immunoSEQ multiplex PCR; TCRdb's version includes in-frame clones alone and lacks a portion of them. The table has about 320,000 clones, roughly 90% seen once. The sample consisted of peripheral blood. The receptors stem from a man aged 18 to 30 who had recovered from COVID-19.

This chain connects TRBV19 to TRBJ2-1; TRBD1 matches at 8 bases. Per the germline V gene, CDR1 is LNHDA and CDR2 is SQIVND (reference sequence). V lost 4 bases, J lost 4 bases, and 15 bases stayed unmatched. There are 18 residues in the CDR3. DNA for the CDR3: TGTGCCAGTAGTAGATGGATCGGGACAGGCGAAATATACAATGAGCAGTTCTTC. It yields the protein CASSRWIGTGEIYNEQFF.

The chain is built from TRBV9 and TRBJ2-3; a weak D match, TRBD2 (6 bases). Germline CDR1 SGDLS, CDR2 YYNGEE. There are 16 residues in the CDR3. Trimming stripped 0 bases from V and 0 bases from J, with 11 bases between. The DNA for the CDR3 is TGTGCCAGCAGCGTAGGGATAGCGGTTAGCACAGATACGCAGTATTTT. This sequence encodes CASSVGIAVSTDTQYF.

V is TRBV19 and J is TRBJ2-7, with 8 bases matching TRBD1. The CDR3 length is 15 residues. V was clipped by 2 bases and J by 7 bases; unmatched bases: 10. Germline V gives CDR1 LNHDA, CDR2 SQIVND (reference sequence). The CDR3, as DNA: TGTGCCAGTAGTATAATAACAGGGGGTATAGGAGAGCAGTACTTC. It yields the protein CASSIITGGIGEQYF.

The V gene is TRBV27, the J gene TRBJ1-5; possibly TRBD1 for D (5 bases). V lost 1 base and J lost 4, with 11 bases in between. The CDR3 sequence is 15 residues long. Germline values: CDR1 MNHEY, CDR2 SMNVEV (reference sequence). The CDR3 spells CASSLLGGMNQPQHF. The CDR3 DNA follows: TGTGCCAGCAGTTTATTGGGGGGTATGAATCAGCCCCAGCATTTT.

The chain joins TRBV19 to TRBJ2-3, with TRBD2 as a possible D gene (5 bases). The CDR3 has 15 amino acids. Germline assignment: CDR1 LNHDA and CDR2 SQIVND (reference sequence). Trimming took 5 bases from V and 2 from J, leaving 14 bases between them. The CDR3 spells CASSLVGGLTDTQYF. CDR3 sequence (DNA): TGTGCCAGTAGTTTGGTAGGAGGCCTCACAGATACGCAGTATTTT.

The V gene is TRBV9, the J gene TRBJ1-2; 7 nucleotides line up with TRBD1. Per germline, CDR1 SGDLS and CDR2 YYNGEE. The CDR3 spans 15 residues. Germline trimming cut 3 bases from V and 4 bases from J; bases unmatched to any gene: 9. The CDR3 sequence: CASSASQTGSYGYTF. DNA of the CDR3: TGTGCCAGCAGCGCTTCTCAGACAGGGAGCTATGGCTACACCTTC.

The chain is built from TRBV2 and TRBJ2-7; 8 nucleotides line up with TRBD1. With V trimmed by 5 bases and J by 1 base, 7 bases remained unmatched. The V gene's germline CDR1 is SNHLY and CDR2 FYNNEI. The CDR3 extends over 15 amino acids. CDR3 nucleotides: TGTGCCAGCAGTCCGGACAGGGTAAGGTCCTACGAGCAGTACTTC. Translating gives CASSPDRVRSYEQYF.

The rearrangement joins TRBV2 to TRBJ1-2; TRBD1 agrees at 7 bases. V shed 4 bases and J 8 bases; nucleotides not matched to a gene: 13. The CDR3 has 15 residues. Per germline, CDR1 SNHLY and CDR2 FYNNEI. CDR3 in amino acids: CASSATGAMLQGYTF. CDR3 sequence (DNA): TGTGCCAGCAGTGCTACAGGGGCCATGCTCCAAGGCTACACCTTC.

CDR3 sequence reads: CASSLSGVSSYEQYF. The CDR3 DNA sequence: TGCGCCAGCAGCTTGAGCGGGGTGAGCTCCTACGAGCAGTACTTC. The V call is TRBV5-1, the J call TRBJ2-7, with 7 bases aligning to TRBD2. Germline V gene data show CDR1 as SGHRS and CDR2 as YFSETQ. This CDR3 is built from 15 residues. With 1 base clipped from V and 0 bases from J, the junction kept 4 bases outside the gene matches.

This clone was seen just once. The chain carries TRBV2 and TRBJ2-1, with 10 bases identical to TRBD2. J was trimmed by 8 bases and V by 1 base; bases with no gene match: 5. The CDR3 runs to 15 residues. CDR1 and CDR2 (germline): SNHLY, FYNNEI. CDR3 sequence reads: CASSEVLAGVYEQFF. The CDR3 DNA sequence: TGTGCCAGCAGTGAAGTTCTAGCGGGAGTCTATGAGCAGTTCTTC.